The 17 T cell receptor beta chains below all came from one sample that was sequenced in a study of early T cells in non-severe SARS-CoV-2 infection. TCRdb reprocessed the 5' RACE reads via MiXCR and lists one record per CDR3 protein. The table records under 50,000 distinct CDR3 sequences, about 23% of them present only once. The sequencing here drew on whole blood, taken at baseline. The receptors were sampled from an adult who was a healthcare worker with PCR-confirmed SARS-CoV-2 infection or an uninfected control (not recorded which).

This clonotype was detected a few times. The chain has TRBV3-1 and TRBJ1-2; D is possibly TRBD1 (5 bases). CDR3 length equals 16 residues. The V gene lost 2 bases and the J gene lost 4 bases, with 17 bases spanning the gap. The germline CDR1 and CDR2 sequences are LGHDT and YNNKEL (reference sequence). CDR3 nucleotide sequence: TGTGCCAGCAGCCAACTTCTGGGACGGCACTCCTATGGCTACACCTTC. It translates to CASSQLLGRHSYGYTF.

The J gene is TRBJ2-2, the V gene TRBV29-1, with D tentatively TRBD1 (6 bases). The CDR3 runs 13 residues. CDR1 SQVTM and CDR2 ANQGSEA come from the germline V gene. The CDR3 reads CPLQGISTGELFF. DNA for the CDR3: TGCCCCCTCCAGGGGATTTCCACCGGGGAGCTGTTTTTT.

V gene TRBV7-3 combines with J gene TRBJ2-1; D not certain. The germline V and J ends were trimmed by 5 bases and 7 bases, with 15 bases remaining between them. The germline CDR1 and CDR2 sequences are SGHTA and FQGTGA. This CDR3 has 14 amino acids. This CDR3 is CASSPEEVLNEQFF. The CDR3 DNA reads as TGTGCCAGCAGCCCAGAGGAAGTACTTAATGAGCAGTTCTTC.

The chain links TRBV3-1 to TRBJ2-7; 10 bases fit TRBD2. Germline CDR1 is LGHDT and CDR2 is YNNKEL (reference sequence). This CDR3 is 15 amino acids long. V dropped 4 bases and J dropped 6; count of bases not matched to a gene: 9. In DNA, the CDR3 is TGTGCCAGCAGCCCTCGTCTAGCGGGGGAGGGCGAGCAGTACTTC. Translated, it gives CASSPRLAGEGEQYF.

The chain has TRBV20-1 and TRBJ2-3; TRBD2 might be the D (5 bases). The CDR3 is 15 amino acids. Germline V gene data show CDR1 as DFQATT and CDR2 as SNEGSKA (reference sequence). With 5 bases removed from V and 2 bases from J, the gap between germline ends came to 17 bases. CDR3 nucleotide sequence: TGCAGTGCTTCCCGGACTCTCGGGGTCACAGATACGCAGTATTTT. It is translated as CSASRTLGVTDTQYF.

This clonotype was observed a handful of times. The chain joins TRBV12-5 to TRBJ2-7; D possibly corresponds to TRBD1 (5 bases). CDR3 length: 13 amino acids. Germline V gene data show CDR1 as LGHNT and CDR2 as FRNRAP. Trimming removed 3 bases from V and 0 bases from J, with 6 bases in between. The CDR3 DNA sequence: TGTGCTAGTGGTTTTAGGGGCTCCTACGAGCAGTACTTC. It specifies CASGFRGSYEQYF.

The sample holds a few counts of this clonotype. The CDR3 spells CASSEERSLDAYNSPLHF. The CDR3 nucleotides read TGCGCCAGCAGCGAGGAGAGATCTCTTGATGCCTATAATTCACCCCTCCACTTT. The J gene is TRBJ1-6, the V gene TRBV5-1; no clear D gene. The CDR3 loop spans 18 amino acids. V lost 4 bases and J lost 2, with 19 bases in between. Per the germline V gene, CDR1 is SGHRS and CDR2 is YFSETQ.

This clonotype was seen a few times. The CDR3 region has the DNA TGTGCCAGCAGTACCCCAGGACGCGAGCAGTACTTC. Protein product: CASSTPGREQYF. This rearrangement joins TRBV6-6 to TRBJ2-7; D is ambiguous. Germline CDR1 and CDR2: MNHNY and SVGAGI (reference sequence). The CDR3 is 12 amino acids. V lost 5 bases and J lost 6, with 11 bases in between.

J is TRBJ1-5 and V is TRBV20-1; D gene ambiguous. Per germline, CDR1 DFQATT and CDR2 SNEGSKA (reference sequence). Trimming shortened V by 3 bases and J by 6 bases, and 18 bases separated the two germline ends. CDR3 length: 15 residues. This CDR3 reads CSASPPLGNSQPQHF. The CDR3 DNA reads as TGCAGTGCTAGCCCTCCCCTCGGGAATTCTCAGCCCCAGCATTTT.

This chain links TRBV12-3 or TRBV12-4 with TRBJ2-3; 9 bases fit TRBD1. This CDR3 spans 15 amino acids. V lost 5 bases and J lost 1; bases outside the gene matches: 4. CDR3 sequence reads: CASSPDRGRTDTQYF. For the CDR3, the DNA is TGTGCCAGCAGTCCGGACAGGGGCCGCACAGATACGCAGTATTTT.

The chain couples TRBV11-2 to TRBJ2-7; 13 nucleotides agree with TRBD2. The J segment lost 2 bases and the V segment lost 7 bases, leaving 2 bases of the junction unmatched. The CDR3 runs to 14 residues. Germline V CDR1 and CDR2: SGHAT, FQNNGV. The CDR3 region is CASMGLAGPYEQYF. The CDR3 region has the DNA TGTGCCAGCATGGGACTAGCGGGGCCCTACGAGCAGTACTTC.

V and J are TRBV3-1 and TRBJ1-2; 8 nucleotides line up with TRBD1. This CDR3 is 15 amino acids long. Germline CDR1 reads LGHDT; CDR2 reads YNNKEL (reference sequence). Germline trimming cut 4 bases from V and 4 bases from J; bases unmatched to any gene: 8. CDR3 in amino acids: CASSPPGGVIYGYTF. CDR3 nucleotide sequence: TGTGCCAGCAGCCCACCAGGGGGCGTCATCTATGGCTACACCTTC.

This clonotype was counted a few times. The chain uses TRBV5-1 and TRBJ2-6, with a weak D call TRBD1 (6 bases). The CDR3 sequence is 14 residues long. In germline, CDR1 is SGHRS, CDR2 YFSETQ. The V end was cut by 1 base, the J end by 7 bases, with 9 bases between. The CDR3 reads CASSLMGAANVLTF. DNA for the CDR3: TGCGCCAGCAGCTTGATGGGGGCAGCCAACGTCCTGACTTTC.

This clonotype was detected a few times. The chain couples TRBV5-4 to TRBJ2-6, with D hard to call. The CDR3 is 13 residues long. Germline V gene sequence: CDR1 SGHNT, CDR2 YYREEE (reference sequence). V lost 1 base and J 6 bases, leaving 5 bases between the germline ends. The CDR3 spells CASSLRSANVLTF. The CDR3 DNA reads TGTGCCAGCAGCTTGCGGTCGGCCAACGTCCTGACTTTC.

This clonotype has a handful of counts. The chain recombines TRBV5-5 with TRBJ2-2, with D possibly matching TRBD1 (5 bases). Trimming cost V 1 base and J 4 bases, with 11 bases left between them. The CDR3 runs to 15 residues. The V gene's germline CDR1 is SGHKS and CDR2 YYEKEE (reference sequence). CDR3 sequence reads: CASSLRQGSTGELFF. CDR3 bases: TGTGCCAGCAGCTTGCGTCAGGGATCCACCGGGGAGCTGTTTTTT.

The V gene is TRBV6-1, the J gene TRBJ1-2; no definite D call. Between the trimmed V and J ends, which lost 1 base and 6 bases, there was a span of 12 bases. Germline V gene data show CDR1 as MNHNS and CDR2 as SASEGT. This CDR3 has 14 residues. CDR3 DNA: TGTGCCAGCAGTGAAGACTTGGGTTTGGATGGCTACACCTTC. This encodes CASSEDLGLDGYTF.

This clonotype was seen a few times. This chain joins TRBV9 and TRBJ2-2, with a weak D call TRBD2 (6 bases). The germline CDR1 and CDR2 sequences are SGDLS and YYNGEE. The CDR3 spans 14 residues. Trimming cost V 2 bases and J 4 bases, with 9 bases left between them. CDR3 sequence (DNA): TGTGCCAGCAGCGTTGACGGGGGCACCGGGGAGCTGTTTTTT. Encoded protein: CASSVDGGTGELFF.